These 9 T cell receptor beta chains originate from one sample sequenced in a study of T-cell reconstitution after alpha-beta-depleted transplantation in children. Unique molecular identifiers were incorporated during preparation of the TCRbeta library. TCRdb re-called the PCR reads through MiXCR, storing one row per CDR3 protein. The sample contains over 150,000 distinct CDR3 sequences, approximately 6.3% of which appear only once. This specimen consisted of PBMCs, obtained before TCRalphabeta/CD19-depleted stem cell transplant. These TCRs come from a boy between 2 and 10 years old with acute lymphoblastic leukemia, due to receive a stem cell transplant.

There are many counts of this clonotype. V gene TRBV6-5 combines with J gene TRBJ2-7, with no clear D. V lost 4 bases and J 4 bases, leaving 14 bases between the germline ends. The CDR3 contains 14 residues. From germline, CDR1 is MNHEY and CDR2 SVGAGI. The CDR3 nucleotides are TGTGCCAGCAGTTCCATCAGAAATTTTTACGAGCAGTACTTC. Its protein is CASSSIRNFYEQYF.

Ten or more counts support this clonotype. The genes are TRBV28 and TRBJ2-3; D is uncertain. From germline, CDR1 is MDHEN and CDR2 SYDVKM. This CDR3 contains 14 residues. With 2 bases removed from V and 2 bases from J, the gap between germline ends came to 8 bases. The DNA for the CDR3 is TGTGCCAGCAGTTTACTAGGGCTCACAGATACGCAGTATTTT. Its translation: CASSLLGLTDTQYF.

This clonotype came up many times. The rearrangement links TRBV29-1 to TRBJ1-1, with 7 positions matching TRBD1. CDR3 length equals 14 residues. Germline V lookup: CDR1 SQVTM, CDR2 ANQGSEA. J lost 11 bases, V lost 7 bases, and 19 bases had no gene match. In DNA, the CDR3 is TGCAGCGCCCCCCCGGAGGCAGGGGGAGAATCGGCTTTCTTT. Its protein is CSAPPEAGGESAFF.

Many counts were recorded for this clonotype. The chain links TRBV28 to TRBJ2-5; D is undetermined. Trimming took off 6 bases at V and 4 bases at J, with 9 bases between the two ends. CDR1 and CDR2 from the germline V gene are MDHEN and SYDVKM. The CDR3 runs 12 residues. The DNA for the CDR3 is TGTGCCAGCAGCAGGAGAATAGAGACCCAGTACTTC. It codes for CASSRRIETQYF. The whole variable domain, filled in from reference TRBV28 and TRBJ2-5, reads DVKVTQSSRYLVKRTGEKVFLECVQDMDHENMFWYRQDPGLGLRLIYFSYDVKMKEKGDIPEGYSVSREKKERFSLILESASTNQTSMYLCASSRRIETQYFGPGTRLLVL.

Many counts were recorded for this clonotype. The gene calls are TRBV18 and TRBJ2-5, with D perhaps matching TRBD1 or TRBD2 (5 bases each). The CDR3 loop spans 16 amino acids. The germline gives CDR1 KGHSH, CDR2 LQKENI. The germline V and J ends were trimmed by 1 base and 4 bases, with 16 bases remaining between them. The CDR3 sequence: CASSPRGPGRGETQYF. CDR3 DNA sequence: TGTGCCAGCTCACCACGCGGACCGGGAAGGGGAGAGACCCAGTACTTC. Full variable domain (rest looked up from reference TRBV18 and TRBJ2-5): NAGVMQNPRHLVRRRGQEARLRCSPMKGHSHVYWYRQLPEEGLKFMVYLQKENIIDESGMPKERFSAEFPKEGPSILRIQQVVRGDSAAYFCASSPRGPGRGETQYFGPGTRLLVL.

The chain employs TRBV27 and TRBJ2-2; TRBD2 might be the D (6 bases). The CDR3 is 15 amino acids. Germline CDR1 reads MNHEY; CDR2 reads SMNVEV (reference sequence). The V gene lost 7 bases and the J gene lost 4 bases, with 16 bases spanning the gap. The CDR3 bases are TGTGCCAGCAATCGGGCTAGCGACGGCACCGGGGAGCTGTTTTTT. Translated: CASNRASDGTGELFF.

This clonotype appeared a few times. V usage is TRBV7-6 and J usage is TRBJ1-1; no firm D call. The CDR3 sequence is 14 residues long. The V end lost 5 bases, the J end lost 2 bases, and 12 bases lay between the germline ends. Germline lookup yields CDR1 SGHVS and CDR2 FNYEAQ. CDR3 loop: CASSLSDGNTEAFF. The CDR3 DNA is TGTGCCAGCAGCCTCTCGGACGGTAACACTGAAGCTTTCTTT. The whole variable domain, filled in from reference TRBV7-6 and TRBJ1-1, reads GAGVSQSPRYKVTKRGQDVALRCDPISGHVSLYWYRQALGQGPEFLTYFNYEAQQDKSGLPNDRFSAERPEGSISTLTIQRTEQRDSAMYRCASSLSDGNTEAFFGQGTRLTVV.

In its sample, this clonotype was seen many times. The rearrangement links TRBV5-1 to TRBJ2-5; 9 nucleotides line up with TRBD2. Unmatched junction bases numbered 6, after V lost 1 base and J lost 5 bases. The CDR3 is 15 amino acids. Germline-derived CDR1 and CDR2 are SGHRS and YFSETQ. The CDR3 region is CASSLSGGPGETQYF. The CDR3 coding sequence is TGCGCCAGCAGCTTGAGCGGGGGGCCTGGTGAGACCCAGTACTTC.

This chain uses TRBV20-1 with TRBJ2-5; 9 bases map to TRBD2. CDR1 and CDR2 (germline): DFQATT, SNEGSKA (reference sequence). The ends lost 2 bases at V and 1 base at J; junction bases unmatched: 5. CDR3 length equals 15 residues. The chain's CDR3 is CSARPTSGPQETQYF. The CDR3 nucleotides are TGCAGTGCTAGACCGACTAGCGGACCCCAAGAGACCCAGTACTTC.